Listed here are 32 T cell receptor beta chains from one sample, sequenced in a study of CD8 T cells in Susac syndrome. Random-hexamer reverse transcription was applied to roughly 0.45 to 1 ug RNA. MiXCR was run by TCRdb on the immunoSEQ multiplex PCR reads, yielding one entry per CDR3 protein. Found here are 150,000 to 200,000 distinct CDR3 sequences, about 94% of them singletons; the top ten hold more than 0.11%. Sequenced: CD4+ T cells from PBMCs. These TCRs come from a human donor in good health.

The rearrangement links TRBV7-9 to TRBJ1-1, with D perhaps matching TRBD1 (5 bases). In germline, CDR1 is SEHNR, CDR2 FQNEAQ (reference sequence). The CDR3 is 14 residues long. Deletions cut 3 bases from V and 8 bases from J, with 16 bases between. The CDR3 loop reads CASSFGQGEGEAFF. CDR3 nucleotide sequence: TGTGCCAGCAGCTTCGGCCAGGGTGAAGGAGAAGCTTTCTTT.

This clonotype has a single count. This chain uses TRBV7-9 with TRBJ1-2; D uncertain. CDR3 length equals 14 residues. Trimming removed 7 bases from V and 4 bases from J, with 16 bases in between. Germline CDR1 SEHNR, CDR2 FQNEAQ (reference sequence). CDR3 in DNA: TGTGCCAGCACCACCAGCTTATCCAGCTATGGCTACACCTTC. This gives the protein CASTTSLSSYGYTF.

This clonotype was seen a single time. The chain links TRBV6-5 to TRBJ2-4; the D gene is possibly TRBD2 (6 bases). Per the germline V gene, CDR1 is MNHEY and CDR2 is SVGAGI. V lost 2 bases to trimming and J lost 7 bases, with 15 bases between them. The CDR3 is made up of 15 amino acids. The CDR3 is CASSYDQGGGNIQYF. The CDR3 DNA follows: TGTGCCAGCAGTTACGATCAGGGAGGCGGGAACATTCAGTACTTC.

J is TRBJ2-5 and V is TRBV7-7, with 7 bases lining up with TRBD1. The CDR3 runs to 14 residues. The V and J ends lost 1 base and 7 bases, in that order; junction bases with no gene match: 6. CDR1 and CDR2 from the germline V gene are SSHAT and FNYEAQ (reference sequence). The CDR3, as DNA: TGTGCCAGCAGCTTAGGGACAGGCGCTAGGACCCAGTACTTC. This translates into CASSLGTGARTQYF.

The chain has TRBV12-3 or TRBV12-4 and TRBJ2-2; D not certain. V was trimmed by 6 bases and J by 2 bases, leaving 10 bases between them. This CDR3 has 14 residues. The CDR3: CASSWASNTGELFF. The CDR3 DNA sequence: TGTGCCAGCAGCTGGGCCTCTAACACCGGGGAGCTGTTTTTT.

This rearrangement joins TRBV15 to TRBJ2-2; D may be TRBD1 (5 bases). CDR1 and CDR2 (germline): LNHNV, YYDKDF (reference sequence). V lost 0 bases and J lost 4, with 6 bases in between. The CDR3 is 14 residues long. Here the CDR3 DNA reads TGTGCCACCAGCAGAGACAGGGCCACCGGGGAGCTGTTTTTT. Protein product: CATSRDRATGELFF. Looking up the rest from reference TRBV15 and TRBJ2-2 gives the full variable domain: DAMVIQNPRYQVTQFGKPVTLSCSQTLNHNVMYWYQQKSSQAPKLLFHYYDKDFNNEADTPDNFQSRRPNTSFCFLDIRSPGLGDTAMYLCATSRDRATGELFFGEGSRLTVL.

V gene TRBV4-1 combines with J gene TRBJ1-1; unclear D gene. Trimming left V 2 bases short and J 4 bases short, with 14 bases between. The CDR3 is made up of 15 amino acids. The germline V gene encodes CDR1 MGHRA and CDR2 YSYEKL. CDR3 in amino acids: CASSQIPWVGTEAFF. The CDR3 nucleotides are TGCGCCAGCAGCCAAATCCCCTGGGTGGGCACTGAAGCTTTCTTT.

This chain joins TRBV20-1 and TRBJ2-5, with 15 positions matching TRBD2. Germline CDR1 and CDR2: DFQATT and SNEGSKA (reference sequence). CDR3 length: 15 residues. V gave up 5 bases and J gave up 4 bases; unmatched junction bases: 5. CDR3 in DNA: TGCAGTGCTGGGACTAGCGGGGGGCCATTAGAGACCCAGTACTTC. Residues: CSAGTSGGPLETQYF.

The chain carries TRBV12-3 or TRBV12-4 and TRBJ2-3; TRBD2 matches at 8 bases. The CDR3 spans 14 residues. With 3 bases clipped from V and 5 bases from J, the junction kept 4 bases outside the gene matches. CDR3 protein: CASSFGGDGDTQYF. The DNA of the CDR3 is TGTGCCAGCAGTTTCGGGGGGGATGGAGATACGCAGTATTTT.

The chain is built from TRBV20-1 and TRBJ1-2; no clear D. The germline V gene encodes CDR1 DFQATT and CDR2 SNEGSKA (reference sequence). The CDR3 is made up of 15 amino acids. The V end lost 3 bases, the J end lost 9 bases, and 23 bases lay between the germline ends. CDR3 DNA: TGCAGTGCTAGCGACCCCCTAGCGGGCGAGTTTAGCTACACCTTC. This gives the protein CSASDPLAGEFSYTF.

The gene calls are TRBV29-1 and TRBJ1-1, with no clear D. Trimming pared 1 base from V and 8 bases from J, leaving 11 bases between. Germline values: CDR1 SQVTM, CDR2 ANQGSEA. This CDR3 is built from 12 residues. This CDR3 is CSVEGGGPEAFF. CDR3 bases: TGCAGCGTTGAAGGGGGAGGCCCCGAAGCTTTCTTT.

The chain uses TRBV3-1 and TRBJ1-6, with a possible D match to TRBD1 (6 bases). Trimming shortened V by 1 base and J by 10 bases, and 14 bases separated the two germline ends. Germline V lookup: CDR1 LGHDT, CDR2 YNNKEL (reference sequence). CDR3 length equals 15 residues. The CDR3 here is CASSQGQVGRSPLHF. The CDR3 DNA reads TGTGCCAGCAGCCAAGGACAGGTTGGAAGGTCACCCCTCCACTTT.

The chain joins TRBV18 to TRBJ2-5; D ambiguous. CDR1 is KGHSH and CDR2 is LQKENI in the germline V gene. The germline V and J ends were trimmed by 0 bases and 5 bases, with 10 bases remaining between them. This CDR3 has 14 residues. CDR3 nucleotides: TGTGCCAGCTCACCACCTGAGGTCAGCGAGACCCAGTACTTC. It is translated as CASSPPEVSETQYF.

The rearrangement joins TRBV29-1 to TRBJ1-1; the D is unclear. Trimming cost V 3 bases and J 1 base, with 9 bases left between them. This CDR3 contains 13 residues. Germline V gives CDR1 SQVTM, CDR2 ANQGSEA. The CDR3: CSVEWRENTEAFF. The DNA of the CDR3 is TGCAGCGTTGAGTGGCGGGAGAACACTGAAGCTTTCTTT.

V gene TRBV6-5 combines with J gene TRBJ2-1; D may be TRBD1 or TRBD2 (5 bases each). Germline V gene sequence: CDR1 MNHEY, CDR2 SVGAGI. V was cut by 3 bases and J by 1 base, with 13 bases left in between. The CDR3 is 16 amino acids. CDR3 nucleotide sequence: TGTGCCAGCAGTTATCCCGGGGCCCAGTCCTACAATGAGCAGTTCTTC. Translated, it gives CASSYPGAQSYNEQFF.

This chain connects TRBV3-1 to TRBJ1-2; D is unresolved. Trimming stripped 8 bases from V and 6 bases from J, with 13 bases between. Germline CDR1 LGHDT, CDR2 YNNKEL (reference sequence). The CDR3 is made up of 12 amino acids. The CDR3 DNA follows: TGTGCCAGCGGGATGGGTCGGGATGGCTACACCTTC. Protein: CASGMGRDGYTF.

In nucleotides, the CDR3 is TGTGCCTGGGACAGGGGAGGCTACGAGCAGTACTTC. Protein product: CAWDRGGYEQYF. J is TRBJ2-7 and V is TRBV30; 8 bases map to TRBD1. Germline loops: CDR1 GTSNPN, CDR2 SVGIG (reference sequence). CDR3 length: 12 amino acids. Trimming took 5 bases from V and 3 from J; bases not matched to a gene: 3.

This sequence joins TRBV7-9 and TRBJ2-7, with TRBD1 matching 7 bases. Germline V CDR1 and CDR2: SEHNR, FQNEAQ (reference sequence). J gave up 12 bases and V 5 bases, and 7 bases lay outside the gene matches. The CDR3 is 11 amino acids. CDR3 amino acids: CASSAGGFVYF. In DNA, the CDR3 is TGTGCCAGCAGCGCAGGGGGTTTTGTGTACTTC.

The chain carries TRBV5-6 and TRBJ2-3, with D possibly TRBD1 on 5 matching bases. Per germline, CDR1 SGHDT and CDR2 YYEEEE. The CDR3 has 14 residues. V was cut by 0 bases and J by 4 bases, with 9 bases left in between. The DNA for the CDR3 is TGTGCCAGCAGCTTGGACAGGACCGCAGATACGCAGTATTTT. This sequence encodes CASSLDRTADTQYF.

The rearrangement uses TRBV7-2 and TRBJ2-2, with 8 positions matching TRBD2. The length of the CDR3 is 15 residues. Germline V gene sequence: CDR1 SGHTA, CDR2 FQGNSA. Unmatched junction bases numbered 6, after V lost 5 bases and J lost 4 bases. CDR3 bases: TGTGCCAGCAGCCCGCGGGGGGATGGCACCGGGGAGCTGTTTTTT. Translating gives CASSPRGDGTGELFF.

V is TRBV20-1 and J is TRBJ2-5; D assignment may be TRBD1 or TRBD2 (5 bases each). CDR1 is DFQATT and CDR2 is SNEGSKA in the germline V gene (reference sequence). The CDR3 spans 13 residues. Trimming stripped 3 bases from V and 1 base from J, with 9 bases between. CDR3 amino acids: CSARGVIQETQYF. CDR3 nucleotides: TGCAGTGCTAGGGGGGTAATCCAAGAGACCCAGTACTTC.

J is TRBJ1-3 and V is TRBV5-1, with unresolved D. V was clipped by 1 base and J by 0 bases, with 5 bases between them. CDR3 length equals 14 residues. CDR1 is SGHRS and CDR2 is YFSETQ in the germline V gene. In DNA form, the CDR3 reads TGCGCCAGCAGCTTGAGCAGCTCTGGAAACACCATATATTTT. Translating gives CASSLSSSGNTIYF.

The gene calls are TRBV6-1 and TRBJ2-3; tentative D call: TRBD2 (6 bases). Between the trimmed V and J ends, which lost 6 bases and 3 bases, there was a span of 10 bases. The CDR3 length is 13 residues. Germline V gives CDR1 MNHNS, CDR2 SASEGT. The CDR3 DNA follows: TGTGCCAGCAGGCTAGCGCGTACAGATACGCAGTATTTT. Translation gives CASRLARTDTQYF.

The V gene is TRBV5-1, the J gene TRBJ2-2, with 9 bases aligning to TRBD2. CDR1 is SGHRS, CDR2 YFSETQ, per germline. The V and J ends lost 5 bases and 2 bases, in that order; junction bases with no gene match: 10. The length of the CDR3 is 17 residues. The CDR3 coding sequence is TGCGCCAGCAGTCCTGGAGCGGGGGGTGCTAACACCGGGGAGCTGTTTTTT. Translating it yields CASSPGAGGANTGELFF.

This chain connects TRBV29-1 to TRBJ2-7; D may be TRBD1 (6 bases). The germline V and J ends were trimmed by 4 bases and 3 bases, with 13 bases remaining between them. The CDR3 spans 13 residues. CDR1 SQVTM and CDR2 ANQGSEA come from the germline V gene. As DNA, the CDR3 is TGCAGCGTTGGTGGACAGAACATCTACGAGCAGTACTTC. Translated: CSVGGQNIYEQYF.

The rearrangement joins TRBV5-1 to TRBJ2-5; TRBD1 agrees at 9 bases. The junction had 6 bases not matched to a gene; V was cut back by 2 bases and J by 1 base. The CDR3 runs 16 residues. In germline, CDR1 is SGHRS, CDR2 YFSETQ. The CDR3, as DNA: TGCGCCAGCAGCTTTCACTGGACAGGGGCCCAAGAGACCCAGTACTTC. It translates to CASSFHWTGAQETQYF.

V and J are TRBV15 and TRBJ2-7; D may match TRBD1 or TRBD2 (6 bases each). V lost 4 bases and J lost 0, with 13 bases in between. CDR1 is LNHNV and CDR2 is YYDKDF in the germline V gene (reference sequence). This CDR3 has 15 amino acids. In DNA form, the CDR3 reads TGTGCCACCAGCATTAGCGGACAGACCTCCTACGAGCAGTACTTC. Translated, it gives CATSISGQTSYEQYF.

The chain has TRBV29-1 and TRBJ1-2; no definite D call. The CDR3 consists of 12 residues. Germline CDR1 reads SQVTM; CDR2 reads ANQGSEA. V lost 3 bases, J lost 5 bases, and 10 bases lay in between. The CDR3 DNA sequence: TGCAGCGTTGATCCCGGGAATTATGGCTACACCTTC. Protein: CSVDPGNYGYTF. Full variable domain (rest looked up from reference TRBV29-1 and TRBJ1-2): SAVISQKPSRDICQRGTSLTIQCQVDSQVTMMFWYRQQPGQSLTLIATANQGSEATYESGFVIDKFPISRPNLTFSTLTVSNMSPEDSSIYLCSVDPGNYGYTFGSGTRLTVV.

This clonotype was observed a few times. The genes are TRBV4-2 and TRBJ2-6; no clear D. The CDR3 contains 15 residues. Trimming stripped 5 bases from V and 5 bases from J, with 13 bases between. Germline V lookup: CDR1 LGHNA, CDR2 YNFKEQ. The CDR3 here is CASSRLQSRANVLTF. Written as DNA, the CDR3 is TGTGCCAGCAGCAGGTTACAAAGTCGGGCCAACGTCCTGACTTTC.

As DNA, the CDR3 is TGTGCCAGCAGCTCAGCGGGGTTCACAGATACGCAGTATTTT. Protein sequence: CASSSAGFTDTQYF. The V call is TRBV7-3, the J call TRBJ2-3; 7 nucleotides align to TRBD2. Germline V gene lookup returns CDR1 SGHTA and CDR2 FQGTGA. J was trimmed by 2 bases and V by 4 bases; bases with no gene match: 3. This CDR3 region has 14 residues.

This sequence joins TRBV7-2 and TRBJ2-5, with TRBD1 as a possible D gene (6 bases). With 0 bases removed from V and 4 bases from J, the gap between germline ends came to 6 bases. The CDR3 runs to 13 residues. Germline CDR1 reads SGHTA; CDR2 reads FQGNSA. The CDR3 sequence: CASSLAGAETQYF. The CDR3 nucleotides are TGTGCCAGCAGCTTAGCGGGGGCAGAGACCCAGTACTTC.

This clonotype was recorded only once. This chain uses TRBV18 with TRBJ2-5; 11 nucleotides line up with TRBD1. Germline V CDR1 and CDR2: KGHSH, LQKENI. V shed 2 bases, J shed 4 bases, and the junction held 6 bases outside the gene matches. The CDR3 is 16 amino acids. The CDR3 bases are TGTGCCAGCTCACCAAACGGACAGGGGGCATCAGAGACCCAGTACTTC. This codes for CASSPNGQGASETQYF.